This T cell receptor (beta chain) was retrieved from a study of CD8 T cells in ankylosing spondylitis. Study-level points and caveats: Ankylosing spondylitis blood appeared to carry a characteristic TCR beta motif of under ten highly homologous variants. Significant enrichment of disease-linked clones was reported in matched ankylosing spondylitis synovial fluid.

This clonotype was detected many times. The antigen is unknown. The TCR beta libraries were generated through quantitative 5'-RACE incorporating molecular barcodes. TCRdb processed the 5' RACE reads anew with MiXCR; each CDR3 protein has one entry. The sample includes fewer than 25,000 distinct CDR3 sequences, 10% to 15% seen only once; the top ten take about 35%. The germline CDR1 and CDR2 sequences are MDHEN and SYDVKM. This CDR3 has 10 amino acids. Trimming shortened V by 8 bases and J by 5 bases, and 6 bases separated the two germline ends. Material: blood. The chain joins TRBV28 to TRBJ1-2; D gene ambiguous. This receptor was taken from a male donor with ankylosing spondylitis or in good health (not recorded which). CDR3 in amino acids: CASFGYGYTF. The CDR3 region has the DNA TGTGCCAGCTTCGGGTATGGCTACACCTTC.